This T cell receptor beta chain was sequenced in a study of response to subunit inactivated influenza vaccine. Study observations and caveats: With each seasonal influenza vaccination, the authors suggested, few new T cells are recruited.

Details on this clonotype: Its antigen remains unidentified.

TCRdb passed the RT-PCR reads through MiXCR, listing each CDR3 protein once. The repertoire holds around 790,000 distinct CDR3 sequences, with roughly 20% as singletons. The length of the CDR3 is 18 residues. This chain connects TRBV21-1 to TRBJ2-7; TRBD1, as called in the table, went unchecked against the DNA. TRBV21-1 is assigned pseudogene status. Sample: PBMCs from blood, taken more than 4 days after vaccination. This TCR was recovered from a man aged 50 or older who received an inactivated influenza vaccine. The CDR3 DNA reads TGTGCCAGCAGCAAAACGAGGGACAGGGACAGGGGGAAAGACGAGCAGTACTTC. Translation: CASSKTRDRDRGKDEQYF.